The rows below give T cell receptor beta chains drawn from one sample of a study of PD-1 blockade in classical Hodgkin lymphoma. The assay was immunoSEQ multiplex PCR, and TCRdb's table has in-frame clones only and misses some. The sample lists about 28,000 clones, around 78% occurring once. Sequenced material: peripheral blood mononuclear cells (PBMCs), taken before the second cycle of nivolumab. These receptor sequences come from a human donor with classical Hodgkin lymphoma. Both conserved end residues are part of each CDR3. Fields, in order: D gene, CDR3 length, V gene, J gene, clone size, CDR3 DNA, CDR3 protein. A D gene is named only where the DNA matches it firmly. Clone size is not always given. Where it is, it says once, few, many or a class for expanded clones.

>TRBD1|16|TRBV27|TRBJ2-1|few
TGTGCCAGCAGTTCAACAGGGACAGGGGCCTACAATGAGCAGTTCTTC
CASSSTGTGAYNEQFF
>TRBD1|15|TRBV2|TRBJ2-1|NA
TGTGCCAGCAGTACCGGGACAGGGGGCTTGGATGAGCAGTTCTTC
CASSTGTGGLDEQFF
>TRBD1|15|TRBV7-6|TRBJ2-2|once
TGTGCCAGCAGGTCCGACAGGGCGAACACCGGGGAGCTGTTTTTT
CASRSDRANTGELFF
>TRBD1|13|TRBV10-3|TRBJ1-5|NA
TGTGCCATCAGTGGGACAGGGGACAATCCCCAGCATTTT
CAISGTGDNPQHF
>TRBD1|14|TRBV4-3|TRBJ2-7|NA
TGCGCCAGCAGCCGTACGGGACAGAGCTACGAGCAGTACTTC
CASSRTGQSYEQYF
>NA|10|TRBV28|TRBJ2-1|NA
TGTGCCAGCAGTTTAAGAGAGCAGTTCTTC
CASSLREQFF
>NA|15|TRBV7-9|TRBJ1-5|NA
TGTGCCAGCAGCTTAGAGGGGGGGCTCGGTCAGCCCCAGCATTTT
CASSLEGGLGQPQHF
>NA|14|TRBV5-1|TRBJ1-1|NA
TGCGCCAGCAGCGGGGGATGGGGGGCCACTGAAGCTTTCTTT
CASSGGWGATEAFF
>NA|13|TRBV7-9|TRBJ1-1|NA
TGTGCCAGCAGCTTCGGCAGGGGCCTTGAAGCTTTCTTT
CASSFGRGLEAFF
>NA|14|TRBV6-4|TRBJ2-3|NA
TGTGCCAGCAGTGTGGACAGAGGGTCAGATACGCAGTATTTT
CASSVDRGSDTQYF
>NA|15|TRBV7-9|TRBJ1-3|NA
TGTGCCAGCAGCTTACAGGGCAACTCTGGAAACACCATATATTTT
CASSLQGNSGNTIYF
>NA|15|TRBV7-2|TRBJ2-2|NA
TGTGCCAGCAGTCGGAGGGGTCGTGCCACCGGGGAGCTGTTTTTT
CASSRRGRATGELFF
>NA|13|TRBV10-3|TRBJ1-2|NA
TGTGCCATCAGTGAGTCAGCAGTCTATGGCTACACCTTC
CAISESAVYGYTF
>NA|14|TRBV5-1|TRBJ1-3|NA
TGCGCCAGCAGCTGGACAGACTCTGGAAACACCATATATTTT
CASSWTDSGNTIYF
>NA|12|TRBV6-5|TRBJ2-7|NA
TGTGCCAGCAGTTATCGAAGGGCCGAGCAGTACTTC
CASSYRRAEQYF
>NA|15|TRBV28|TRBJ2-3|NA
TGTGCCAGCAGTTTCCAAGGAAAACTAGCAGATACGCAGTATTTT
CASSFQGKLADTQYF
>TRBD1|14|TRBV19|TRBJ1-2|NA
TGTGCCAGTAGCCGGGACAGCCAAAACTATGGCTACACCTTC
CASSRDSQNYGYTF
>TRBD1|14|TRBV14|TRBJ1-1|NA
TGTGCCAGCAGCCGGGACAGAATGAACACTGAAGCTTTCTTT
CASSRDRMNTEAFF
>NA|15|TRBV2|TRBJ1-5|NA
TGTGCCAGCAGTGAAGGGGGGGACAGCAATCAGCCCCAGCATTTT
CASSEGGDSNQPQHF
>TRBD2|16|TRBV7-9|TRBJ2-5|NA
TGTGCCAGCAGCTTCCCAGTAGCGGGAGTTGGAGAGACCCAGTACTTC
CASSFPVAGVGETQYF
>TRBD1|15|TRBV6-1|TRBJ2-6|NA
TGTGCCAGTAGGACAGGGCTATCTGGGGCCAACGTCCTGACTTTC
CASRTGLSGANVLTF
>TRBD1|14|TRBV28|TRBJ1-1|NA
TGTGCCAGCAGTTGGGACAGGGATGGCACTGAAGCTTTCTTT
CASSWDRDGTEAFF
>NA|16|TRBV4-3|TRBJ2-3|NA
TGCGCCAGCAGCCAAGAGGCCCGAGGGGGCACAGATACGCAGTATTTT
CASSQEARGGTDTQYF
>NA|16|TRBV7-9|TRBJ1-1|NA
TGTGCCAGCAGCTCCCCCCCAGTGGATGGGGGGTATGAAGCTTTCTTT
CASSSPPVDGGYEAFF
>NA|15|TRBV30|TRBJ1-3|NA
TGTGCCTGGAGTCCCTATACAGCCCATGGAAACACCATATATTTT
CAWSPYTAHGNTIYF
>TRBD1|13|TRBV30|TRBJ1-3|NA
TGTGCCTTTGACAGGGCTGCTGGAAACACCATATATTTT
CAFDRAAGNTIYF
>TRBD1|14|TRBV4-3|TRBJ1-2|NA
TGCGCCAGCAGCCAAGGTCAGGGGGCGCGGGACGTTCTCTTC
CASSQGQGARDVLF
>NA|11|TRBV7-2|TRBJ2-7|NA
TGTGCCAGCAGCCCATCGGCCCGGCAGTACTTC
CASSPSARQYF
>NA|20|TRBV19|TRBJ2-4|NA
TGTGCCAGTAGTATCGGCCGGGACAGCGGGTTCCCCTTCGGCAAAAACATTCAGTACTTC
CASSIGRDSGFPFGKNIQYF
>TRBD2|14|TRBV6-6|TRBJ2-7|NA
TGTGCCAGCAGTTATGCGGGAGTAGCCTACGAGCAGTACTTC
CASSYAGVAYEQYF
>NA|14|TRBV15|TRBJ1-2|NA
TGTGCCACCAGCAGAGATAGGATAAGCTATGGCTACACCTTC
CATSRDRISYGYTF
>TRBD1|15|TRBV7-6|TRBJ1-4|NA
TGTGCCAGCAGCCGTGGACAGGGCGCTAATGAAAAACTGTTTTTT
CASSRGQGANEKLFF
>NA|15|TRBV19|TRBJ1-5|NA
TGTGCCAGTAGTATAGATAGGGCAGGCACACAGCCCCAGCATTTT
CASSIDRAGTQPQHF
>NA|13|TRBV5-1|TRBJ1-2|NA
TGCGCCAGCAGCTTGGCAGCTAACTATGGCTACACCTTC
CASSLAANYGYTF
>NA|16|TRBV28|TRBJ1-2|NA
TGTGCCAGCAGTCCCCAAACAGTAAAGCCCTACTATGGCTACACCTTC
CASSPQTVKPYYGYTF
>TRBD2|15|TRBV5-1|TRBJ2-5|NA
TGCGCCAGCCGGATGGGAGGGAGGGTACAAGAGACCCAGTACTTC
CASRMGGRVQETQYF
>NA|15|TRBV6-6|TRBJ1-6|NA
TGTGCCAGCAGTAACGCGGGACGGCATAATTCACCCCTCCACTTT
CASSNAGRHNSPLHF
>TRBD2|15|TRBV5-4|TRBJ2-7|NA
TGTGCCAGCAGCTTGTTCAGAGCGGGGGCCTACGAGCAGTACTTC
CASSLFRAGAYEQYF
>TRBD1|15|TRBV5-1|TRBJ1-4|NA
TGCGCCAGCAGCCTCCGGCAGGGGGTTAATGAAAAACTGTTTTTT
CASSLRQGVNEKLFF
>NA|14|TRBV15|TRBJ2-1|NA
TGTGCCACCAGCAGAGATCTGGCAAACAATGAGCAGTTCTTC
CATSRDLANNEQFF
>NA|16|TRBV7-2|TRBJ2-1|NA
TGTGCCAGCAGCTCCCTAGGGGGGGGAAGGTTGAATGAGCAGTTCTTC
CASSSLGGGRLNEQFF
>NA|12|TRBV11-3|TRBJ2-1|NA
TGTGCCAGCAGCTTAGTAGAGGCTGAGCAGTTCTTC
CASSLVEAEQFF
>NA|15|TRBV7-8|TRBJ1-2|NA
TGTGCCAGCAGCTTGAGGGCTGGAGCTAACTATGGCTACACCTTC
CASSLRAGANYGYTF
>NA|12|TRBV2|TRBJ2-3|NA
TGTGCCAGCAGTCCCTACACAGATACGCAGTATTTT
CASSPYTDTQYF
>NA|15|TRBV5-4|TRBJ2-3|NA
TGTGCCAGCAGCTTGCAGTCCGGGAGCACAGATACGCAGTATTTT
CASSLQSGSTDTQYF
>NA|16|TRBV7-8|TRBJ2-1|NA
TGTGCCAGCAGGAAAAGGCCCCGAATCCCCTACAATGAGCAGTTCTTC
CASRKRPRIPYNEQFF
>NA|16|TRBV5-5|TRBJ2-1|NA
TGTGCCAGCAGCTTGCTGGCCGGGCGCCCCTTCAATGAGCAGTTCTTC
CASSLLAGRPFNEQFF
>NA|15|TRBV15|TRBJ1-2|NA
TGTGCCACCAGCAGAGGTCCAGGGGTGGGCTATGGCTACACCTTC
CATSRGPGVGYGYTF
>NA|15|TRBV14|TRBJ2-7|NA
TGTGCCAGCAGCACGGGCTGGACGCCCTTTATCGAGCAGTACTTC
CASSTGWTPFIEQYF
>NA|13|TRBV29-1|TRBJ1-2|NA
TGCAGCGCAGGGACTGGAACTTACTATGGCTACACCTTC
CSAGTGTYYGYTF
>TRBD1|16|TRBV7-3|TRBJ1-6|once
TGTGCCAGCAGCTTAATCGGTGGGGACAGGAATTCACCCCTCCACTTT
CASSLIGGDRNSPLHF
>NA|14|TRBV19|TRBJ2-3|once
TGTGCCAGTAGTCCCTGGTCGAGCACAGATACGCAGTATTTT
CASSPWSSTDTQYF
>NA|14|TRBV5-4|TRBJ2-2|few
TGTGCCAGCAGGCCACGGAGAGATTCCGGGGAGCTGTTTTTT
CASRPRRDSGELFF